This passage covers 15 T cell receptor beta chains from one sample sequenced in a study of T cell responses to AZD1222 COVID-19 vaccine. Assay used: immunoSEQ multiplex PCR; TCRdb lists only in-frame clones, some missing. Found here are approximately 80,000 clones, approximately 89% of them singletons; the top ten hold about 30%. The sample here was peripheral blood, taken 28 days after the second AZD1222 dose. The source is an adult who received the AZD1222 COVID-19 vaccine.

The V and J genes are TRBV27 and TRBJ2-7; D ambiguous. CDR1 is MNHEY, CDR2 SMNVEV, per germline (reference sequence). The V end was cut by 4 bases, the J end by 0 bases, with 16 bases between. There are 16 residues in the CDR3. CDR3: CASSSLSSRYSYEQYF. In DNA form, the CDR3 reads TGTGCCAGCAGTTCCCTCTCGTCTCGTTACTCCTACGAGCAGTACTTC.

The rearrangement links TRBV18 to TRBJ2-7; D unresolved. The CDR3 has 12 residues. V lost 2 bases, J lost 4 bases, and 6 bases lay in between. Germline values: CDR1 KGHSH, CDR2 LQKENI. Here the CDR3 DNA reads TGTGCCAGCTCACCAGAACGGTACGAGCAGTACTTC. Protein: CASSPERYEQYF.

The chain joins TRBV11-2 to TRBJ2-1; no reliable D call. Trimming left V 1 base short and J 3 bases short, with 13 bases between. CDR1 and CDR2 (germline): SGHAT, FQNNGV. The CDR3 runs 16 residues. The CDR3, as DNA: TGTGCCAGCAGCTTAGGCAGACAAGCAGGCTACAATGAGCAGTTCTTC. Its translation: CASSLGRQAGYNEQFF.

The CDR3 reads CASSPLIPSYGYTF. The CDR3 DNA reads TGTGCCAGCAGTCCCCTCATCCCCAGCTATGGCTACACCTTC. The J gene is TRBJ1-2, the V gene TRBV6-2 or TRBV6-3; D remains unclear. The CDR3 is made up of 14 amino acids. Germline CDR1 MNHEY, CDR2 SVGEGT. V lost 5 bases to trimming and J lost 4 bases, with 14 bases between them.

CDR3 DNA sequence: TGTGCCAGCTCACCGGGGCGAGATCAGCCCCAGCATTTT. It translates to CASSPGRDQPQHF. The gene calls are TRBV18 and TRBJ1-5, with D possibly TRBD1 on 5 matching bases. V lost 3 bases, J lost 5 bases, and 8 bases lay in between. The length of the CDR3 is 13 residues. CDR1 is KGHSH, CDR2 LQKENI, per germline.

This clone showed up just a few times. The V and J genes are TRBV6-6 and TRBJ2-1; TRBD1 matches 11 bases. The CDR3 contains 14 residues. Unmatched junction bases numbered 2, after V lost 0 bases and J lost 10 bases. Germline V gene lookup returns CDR1 MNHNY and CDR2 SVGAGI (reference sequence). The CDR3 sequence is CASSYSGTGGEQFF. For the CDR3, the DNA is TGTGCCAGCAGTTACTCTGGGACAGGGGGAGAGCAGTTCTTC.

The CDR3 loop is CASSESATSGAYNEQFF. CDR3 sequence (DNA): TGCGCCAGCAGTGAGTCTGCGACTAGCGGAGCATACAATGAGCAGTTCTTC. The gene calls are TRBV10-1 and TRBJ2-1; 9 bases are a match to TRBD2. CDR1 and CDR2 (germline): WNHNN, SYGVQD (reference sequence). V lost 0 bases to trimming and J lost 4 bases; unmatched junction nucleotides: 7. This CDR3 spans 17 amino acids.

The gene calls are TRBV14 and TRBJ2-7; 7 nucleotides agree with TRBD1. V gave up 3 bases and J gave up 3 bases; unmatched junction bases: 8. The CDR3 has 15 amino acids. CDR1 and CDR2 (germline): SGHDN, FVKESK. CDR3 DNA sequence: TGTGCCAGCAGCCATGGGACAGATTCCCTCTACGAGCAGTACTTC. Amino acids: CASSHGTDSLYEQYF.

This clone was seen a single time. The J gene is TRBJ1-2, the V gene TRBV2; 9 bases are shared with TRBD1. Germline CDR1 and CDR2: SNHLY and FYNNEI. This CDR3 is built from 13 residues. With V trimmed by 6 bases and J by 2 bases, 1 base remained unmatched. In DNA, the CDR3 is TGTGCCAGCAGGGACAGGGGAAACTATGGCTACACCTTC. The encoded protein is CASRDRGNYGYTF. The whole variable domain, filled in from reference TRBV2 and TRBJ1-2, reads EPEVTQTPSHQVTQMGQEVILRCVPISNHLYFYWYRQILGQKVEFLVSFYNNEISEKSEIFDDQFSVERPDGSNFTLKIRSTKLEDSAMYFCASRDRGNYGYTFGSGTRLTVV.

This chain connects TRBV20-1 to TRBJ1-1; tentative D call: TRBD1 (5 bases). The germline gives CDR1 DFQATT, CDR2 SNEGSKA (reference sequence). Trimming took off 3 bases at V and 8 bases at J, with 13 bases between the two ends. The CDR3 loop spans 12 amino acids. The CDR3 sequence: CSASESGAEAFF. The CDR3 nucleotides read TGCAGTGCTAGTGAGAGTGGGGCCGAAGCTTTCTTT.

The chain uses TRBV6-1 and TRBJ2-7; D possibly corresponds to TRBD2 (5 bases). The germline gives CDR1 MNHNS, CDR2 SASEGT. The CDR3 runs 15 residues. V lost 0 bases to trimming and J lost 7 bases, with 16 bases between them. CDR3 region: CASSEARGGGYEQYF. DNA of the CDR3: TGTGCCAGCAGTGAAGCACGAGGAGGCGGTTATGAGCAGTACTTC.

The rearrangement links TRBV19 to TRBJ2-3, with 7 bases identical to TRBD2. The trim removed 11 bases at V and 2 bases at J, leaving 10 bases unmatched. The CDR3 consists of 14 residues. Germline V CDR1 and CDR2: LNHDA, SQIVND (reference sequence). CDR3 residues: CARPSGALTDTQYF. The CDR3 DNA follows: TGTGCCCGACCGAGCGGGGCCCTCACAGATACGCAGTATTTT.

This clone was seen a single time. J is TRBJ1-1 and V is TRBV28; TRBD1 agrees at 11 bases. Germline CDR1 is MDHEN and CDR2 is SYDVKM. The CDR3 contains 14 residues. Unmatched junction bases numbered 3, after V lost 5 bases and J lost 4 bases. As DNA, the CDR3 is TGTGCCAGCAGTGCCGGGACAGGGGGCACTGAAGCTTTCTTT. Translation: CASSAGTGGTEAFF.

J is TRBJ2-3 and V is TRBV10-3, with 15 bases that match TRBD2. Germline CDR1 ENHRY, CDR2 SYGVKD. This CDR3 is 16 amino acids long. V shed 10 bases, J shed 3 bases, and the junction held 8 bases outside the gene matches. Here the CDR3 reads CATTEGLAGGTDTQYF. The CDR3 DNA is TGTGCCACAACAGAGGGACTAGCGGGAGGAACAGATACGCAGTATTTT.

The chain recombines TRBV28 with TRBJ2-7, with 9 bases identical to TRBD1. V lost 1 base to trimming and J lost 2 bases; unmatched junction nucleotides: 6. CDR1 and CDR2 (germline): MDHEN, SYDVKM. The CDR3 extends over 16 amino acids. This CDR3 is CASSLYGTGSAYEQYF. The CDR3 DNA is TGTGCCAGCAGTTTATATGGGACAGGGTCTGCCTACGAGCAGTACTTC.